This TCR beta chain was obtained from a study of Tregs in tolerant kidney transplant recipients (dated by TCRdb to about 2019). Context from the whole study: Before combined kidney and bone marrow transplantation, this study identified donor-specific regulatory T cells using TCRbeta sequencing and then followed those same cells after transplant. In a few healthy controls, several methods of expanding Tregs specific for an allogeneic donor were compared by TCRbeta repertoire sequencing. The full study reports these points: Biological reproducibility was not directly assessed, although technical replication error appeared to be minimal. The study was constrained by small patient numbers, and validation of the findings is required in larger populations and under other immunosuppression protocols. Expanding Tregs with activated donor B cells appeared to identify the most biologically relevant and donor-specific TCRbeta repertoire.

Thawed PBMCs were FACS-sorted into unstimulated Tregs (CD4+CD25+CD127-), CD4+ non-Tregs (CD4+CD25-), CD4 cells and CD8 cells. Healthy control blood was obtained either as purchased buffy coats or from healthy volunteers. Healthy control blood was processed to PBMCs with a Ficoll density gradient and then cryopreserved, whereas patient PBMCs were collected both before and after transplant. Measured from the cysteine to the phenylalanine, the CDR3 is 17 residues long. The read is trimmed to its CDR3 DNA, 51 bases read in frame from base 1. The germline V gene (reference sequence) gives CDR1 as SEHNR and CDR2 as FQNEAQ. From V the trimming removes 5 bases and from J it removes 9 bases, while the gene matches leave 17 bases of the junction unaccounted for. As regards this clone: Its antigen remains unidentified. Base qualities are not recorded, but no much larger clone differs from it by a single base.

Genomic DNA was extracted from sorted cells with the QIAGEN DNeasy Blood and Tissue Kit for TCRbeta CDR3 sequencing. High-throughput TCRbeta CDR3 sequencing, which included PCR amplification with bias correction and internal controls, was done commercially through immunoSEQ. Per the authors' processing: A unique productive TCRbeta sequence was defined by the CDR3 nucleotide sequence when primers matched, and otherwise by the CDR3 amino acid sequence together with the Vbeta and Jbeta genes. Sorting error was corrected by removing sequences shared between sorted populations at a frequency ratio of 2:1 or less, and the remaining shared sequences were assigned to the higher population. Donor-reactive sequences were defined as at least 5-fold expanded in CFSE-low cells versus unstimulated cells, with frequency of at least 0.01% in CFSE-low cells. Jensen-Shannon divergence calculated on the top 100 TCRbeta sequences ranked by frequency was used to measure repertoire divergence. For samples with multiple sequencing runs, sorting error was corrected in each run separately before the runs were combined. TCRdb obtained this table from immuneACCESS and retained in-frame rearrangements with V and J assigned. These tables miss some clones; where compared with another copy, unresolved V genes account for less than half of the shortfall, and the remainder is unexplained. V and J calls and clone size are those listed in that table; D and trimming were worked out from the DNA. The sample records some 250,000 clones, roughly 84% of which are singletons. Over 0.5% of the sample belongs to the ten largest clones.

What was sequenced was CD4+ T cells from blood. This clonotype was sampled from a human donor in good health. In this chain, TRBV7-9 is recombined with TRBJ1-3; 9 nucleotides in the junction match TRBD1. The DNA sequence is given as TGTGCCAGCAGCCAAGCTCGGGACAGGGTCGTGGAAAGCACCATATATTTT. It encodes CASSQARDRVVESTIYF.